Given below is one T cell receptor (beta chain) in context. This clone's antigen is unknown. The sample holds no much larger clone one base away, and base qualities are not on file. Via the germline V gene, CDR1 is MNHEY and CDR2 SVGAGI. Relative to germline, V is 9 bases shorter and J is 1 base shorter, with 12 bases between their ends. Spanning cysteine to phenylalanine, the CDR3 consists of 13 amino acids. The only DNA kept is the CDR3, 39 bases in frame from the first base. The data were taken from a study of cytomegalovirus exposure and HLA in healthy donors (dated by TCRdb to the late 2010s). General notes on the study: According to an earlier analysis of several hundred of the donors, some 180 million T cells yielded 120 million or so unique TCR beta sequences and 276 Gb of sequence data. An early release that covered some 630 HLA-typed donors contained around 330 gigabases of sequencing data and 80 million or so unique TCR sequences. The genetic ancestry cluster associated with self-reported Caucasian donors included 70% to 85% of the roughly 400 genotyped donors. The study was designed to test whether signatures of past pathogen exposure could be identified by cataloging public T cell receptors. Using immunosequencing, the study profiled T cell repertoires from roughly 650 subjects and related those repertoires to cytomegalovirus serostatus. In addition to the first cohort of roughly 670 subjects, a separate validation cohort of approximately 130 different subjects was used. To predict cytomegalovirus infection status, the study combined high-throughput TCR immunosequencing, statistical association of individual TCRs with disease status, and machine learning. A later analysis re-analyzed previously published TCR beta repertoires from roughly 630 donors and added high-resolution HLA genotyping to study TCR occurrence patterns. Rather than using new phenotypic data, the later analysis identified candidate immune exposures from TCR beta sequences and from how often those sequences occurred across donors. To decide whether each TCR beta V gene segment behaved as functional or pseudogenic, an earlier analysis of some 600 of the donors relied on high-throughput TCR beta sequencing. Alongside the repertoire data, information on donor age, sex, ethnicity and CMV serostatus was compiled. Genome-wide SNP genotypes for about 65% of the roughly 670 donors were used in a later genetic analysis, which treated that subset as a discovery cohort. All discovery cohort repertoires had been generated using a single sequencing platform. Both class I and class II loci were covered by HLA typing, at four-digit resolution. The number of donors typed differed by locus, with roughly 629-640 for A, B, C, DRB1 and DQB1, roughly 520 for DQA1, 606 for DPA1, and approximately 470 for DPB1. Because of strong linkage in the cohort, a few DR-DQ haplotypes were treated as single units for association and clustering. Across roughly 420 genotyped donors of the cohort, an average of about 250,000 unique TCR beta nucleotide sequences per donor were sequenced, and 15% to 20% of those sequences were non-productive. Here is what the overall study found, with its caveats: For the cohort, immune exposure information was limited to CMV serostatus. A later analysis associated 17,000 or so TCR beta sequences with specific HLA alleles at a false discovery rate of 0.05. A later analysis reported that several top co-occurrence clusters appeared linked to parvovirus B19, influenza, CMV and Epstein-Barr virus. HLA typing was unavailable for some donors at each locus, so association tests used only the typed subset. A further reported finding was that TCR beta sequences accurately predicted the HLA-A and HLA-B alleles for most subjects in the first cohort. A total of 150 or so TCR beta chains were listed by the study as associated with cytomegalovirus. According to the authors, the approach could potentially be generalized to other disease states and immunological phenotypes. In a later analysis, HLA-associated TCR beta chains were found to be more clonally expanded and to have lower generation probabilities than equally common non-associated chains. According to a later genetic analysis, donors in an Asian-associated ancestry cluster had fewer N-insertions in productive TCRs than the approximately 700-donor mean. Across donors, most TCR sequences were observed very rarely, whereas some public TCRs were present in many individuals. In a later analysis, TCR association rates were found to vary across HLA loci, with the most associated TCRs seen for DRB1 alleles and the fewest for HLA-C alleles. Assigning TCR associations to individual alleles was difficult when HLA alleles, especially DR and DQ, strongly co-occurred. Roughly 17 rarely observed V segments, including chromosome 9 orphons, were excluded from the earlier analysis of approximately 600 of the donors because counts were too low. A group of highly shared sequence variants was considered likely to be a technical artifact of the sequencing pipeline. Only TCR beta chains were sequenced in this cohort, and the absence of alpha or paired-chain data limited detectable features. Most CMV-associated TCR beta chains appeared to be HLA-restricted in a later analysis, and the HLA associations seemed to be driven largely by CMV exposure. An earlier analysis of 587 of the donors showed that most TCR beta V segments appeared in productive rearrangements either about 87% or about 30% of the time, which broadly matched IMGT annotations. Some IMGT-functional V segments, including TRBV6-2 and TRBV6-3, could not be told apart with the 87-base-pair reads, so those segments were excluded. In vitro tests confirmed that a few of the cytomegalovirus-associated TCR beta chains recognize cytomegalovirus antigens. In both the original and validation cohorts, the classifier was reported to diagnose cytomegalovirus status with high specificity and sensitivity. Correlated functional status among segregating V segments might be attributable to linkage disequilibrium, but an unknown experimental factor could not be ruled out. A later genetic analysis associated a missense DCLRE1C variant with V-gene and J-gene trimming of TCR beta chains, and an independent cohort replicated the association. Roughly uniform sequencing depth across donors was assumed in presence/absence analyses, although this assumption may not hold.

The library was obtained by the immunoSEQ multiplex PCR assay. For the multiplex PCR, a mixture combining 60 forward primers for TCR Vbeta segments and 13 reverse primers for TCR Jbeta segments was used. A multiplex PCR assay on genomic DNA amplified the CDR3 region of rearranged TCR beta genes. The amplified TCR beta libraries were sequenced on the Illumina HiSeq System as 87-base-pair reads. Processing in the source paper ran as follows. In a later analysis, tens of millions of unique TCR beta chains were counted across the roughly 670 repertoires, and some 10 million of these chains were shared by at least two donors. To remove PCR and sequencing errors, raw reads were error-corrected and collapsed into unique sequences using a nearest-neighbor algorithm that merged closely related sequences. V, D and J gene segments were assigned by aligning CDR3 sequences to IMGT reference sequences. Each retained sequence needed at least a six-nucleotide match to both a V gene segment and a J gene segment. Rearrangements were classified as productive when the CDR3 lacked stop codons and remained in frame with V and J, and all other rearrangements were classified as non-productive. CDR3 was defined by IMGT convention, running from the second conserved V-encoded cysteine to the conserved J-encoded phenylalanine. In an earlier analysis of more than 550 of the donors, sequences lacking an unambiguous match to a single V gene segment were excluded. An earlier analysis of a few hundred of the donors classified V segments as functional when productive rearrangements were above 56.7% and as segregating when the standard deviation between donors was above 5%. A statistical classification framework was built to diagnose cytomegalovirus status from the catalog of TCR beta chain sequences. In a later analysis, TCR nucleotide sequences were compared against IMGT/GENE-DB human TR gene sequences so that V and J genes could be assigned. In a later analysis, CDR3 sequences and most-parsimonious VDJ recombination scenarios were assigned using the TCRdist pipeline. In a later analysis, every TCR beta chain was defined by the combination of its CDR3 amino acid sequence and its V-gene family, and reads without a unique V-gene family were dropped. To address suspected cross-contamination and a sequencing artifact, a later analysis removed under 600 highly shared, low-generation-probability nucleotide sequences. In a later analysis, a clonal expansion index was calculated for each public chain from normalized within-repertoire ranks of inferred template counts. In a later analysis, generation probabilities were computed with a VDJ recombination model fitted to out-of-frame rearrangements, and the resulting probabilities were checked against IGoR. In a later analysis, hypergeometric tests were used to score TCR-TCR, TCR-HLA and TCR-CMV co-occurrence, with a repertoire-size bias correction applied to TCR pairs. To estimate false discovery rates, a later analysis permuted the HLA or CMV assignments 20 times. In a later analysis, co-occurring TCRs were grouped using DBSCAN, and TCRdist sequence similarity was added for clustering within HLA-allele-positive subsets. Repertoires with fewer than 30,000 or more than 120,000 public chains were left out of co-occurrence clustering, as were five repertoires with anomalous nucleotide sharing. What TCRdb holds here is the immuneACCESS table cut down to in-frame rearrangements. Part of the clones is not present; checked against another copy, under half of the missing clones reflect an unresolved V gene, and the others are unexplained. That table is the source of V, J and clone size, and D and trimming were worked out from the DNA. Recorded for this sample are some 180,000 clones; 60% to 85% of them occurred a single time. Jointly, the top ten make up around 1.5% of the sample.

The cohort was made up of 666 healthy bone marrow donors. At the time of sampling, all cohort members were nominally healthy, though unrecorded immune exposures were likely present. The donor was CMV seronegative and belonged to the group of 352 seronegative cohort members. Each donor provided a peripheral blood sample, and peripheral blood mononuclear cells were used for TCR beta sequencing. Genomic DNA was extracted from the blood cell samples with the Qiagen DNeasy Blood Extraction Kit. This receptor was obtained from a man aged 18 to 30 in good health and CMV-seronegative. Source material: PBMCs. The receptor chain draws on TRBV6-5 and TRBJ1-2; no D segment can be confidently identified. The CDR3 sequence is CASRLGDNYGYTF. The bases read TGTGCCAGTAGGCTAGGCGATAACTATGGCTACACCTTC.